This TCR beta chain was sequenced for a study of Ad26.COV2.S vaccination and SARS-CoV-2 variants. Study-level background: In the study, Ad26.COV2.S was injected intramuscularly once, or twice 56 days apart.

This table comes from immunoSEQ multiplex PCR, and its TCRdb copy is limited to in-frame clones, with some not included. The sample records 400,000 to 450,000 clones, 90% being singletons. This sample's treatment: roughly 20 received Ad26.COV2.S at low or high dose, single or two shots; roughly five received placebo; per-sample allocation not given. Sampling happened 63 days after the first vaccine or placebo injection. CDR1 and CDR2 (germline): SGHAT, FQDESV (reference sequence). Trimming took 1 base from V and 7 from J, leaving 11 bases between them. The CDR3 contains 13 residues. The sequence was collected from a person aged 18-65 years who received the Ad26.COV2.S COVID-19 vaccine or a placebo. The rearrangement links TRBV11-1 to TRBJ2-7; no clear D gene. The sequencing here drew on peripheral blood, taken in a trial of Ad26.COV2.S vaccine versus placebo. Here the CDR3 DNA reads TGTGCCAGCAGCTTAGTGGAGAATCGGGAGCAGTACTTC. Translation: CASSLVENREQYF.